Reported below is one TCR beta chain. A J-beta primer mix and a sample-barcoded 5' primer were used in a second PCR of about 7 to 12 cycles. A single record per CDR3 protein comes from TCRdb applying MiXCR to the 5' RACE reads. Counted here are 550,000 to 600,000 distinct CDR3 sequences, 27% occurring once; the ten biggest clones make up 18%. This entry belongs to a study of blood T cells in healthy people across ages. V was cut by 3 bases and J by 2 bases, with 10 bases left in between. The germline gives CDR1 DFQATT, CDR2 SNEGSKA (reference sequence). The CDR3 is made up of 13 amino acids. Isolation yielded PBMCs, at least 7 million per sample, in every case.

Specimen: blood. This rearrangement joins TRBV20-1 to TRBJ2-5; D not certain. This TCR derives from a woman in her seventies in good health. The CDR3 DNA sequence: TGCAGTGCTAGTCTCAGGAATCAAGAGACCCAGTACTTC. Translating it yields CSASLRNQETQYF.